This T cell receptor (beta chain) was sequenced during a study of blood T cells in healthy people across ages. Worth noting for this clonotype: What it binds is unknown. An end of the junction differs from the germline gene, which may be a read error.

Donors gave around 10 milliliters of peripheral blood apiece. PCR was performed a second time for about 6 to 12 cycles using a sample-barcoded 5' primer and a J-beta primer mix. Tags on each cDNA molecule came from a template-switch adaptor with 12 random nucleotides. TCRdb called the 5' RACE reads again in MiXCR, with one record for every CDR3 protein. The data contain more than 1.4 million distinct CDR3 sequences, 35% to 45% of them seen just once; the ten biggest clones take up approximately 7.9%. Findings and limits, study-wide: Underestimates were what the diversity estimates from one million T cells were considered to be. Strongly correlated with naive T cell percentage was TCR beta diversity.

This receptor was identified in a woman between 18 and 29 years old in good health. The specimen sequenced was blood.

CDR3 sequence reads: CASSPDRGTTEELFF. The CDR3 DNA sequence: TGCGCCAGCAGCCCAGACAGGGGGACGACCGAGGAGCTGTTTTTT. The rearrangement uses TRBV5-1 and TRBJ2-2, with 9 bases identical to TRBD1. CDR3 size: 15 residues. CDR1 and CDR2 from the germline V gene are SGHRS and YFSETQ.